This TCR beta chain was recovered during a study of CD8 T cells in ankylosing spondylitis. TCR beta libraries were made by quantitative 5'-RACE with molecular barcodes. TCRdb analysed the 5' RACE reads with MiXCR anew, one entry per CDR3 protein. The sample holds approximately 100,000 distinct CDR3 sequences, less than 25% seen once. As to this clonotype: Its antigen is still unknown.

Notes on the study in general: Clones linked with disease were CD8+ and fairly uncommon in the peripheral blood. Reactive arthritis synovial fluid and blood previously showed some of these motif variants.

The CDR3 loop spans 15 amino acids. CDR1 KGHSH and CDR2 LQKENI come from the germline V gene. V trimming: 0 bases; J trimming: 6 bases; junction bases outside the gene matches: 7. The rearrangement joins TRBV18 to TRBJ2-7; 8 bases align to TRBD2. Sequencing input: synovial fluid, either unsorted or a sorted T cell fraction (not recorded which). This sequence was found in a male donor with ankylosing spondylitis. DNA for the CDR3: TGTGCCAGCTCACCACCGTCGAGCGGGAGATCCGAGCAGTACTTC. This sequence encodes CASSPPSSGRSEQYF.